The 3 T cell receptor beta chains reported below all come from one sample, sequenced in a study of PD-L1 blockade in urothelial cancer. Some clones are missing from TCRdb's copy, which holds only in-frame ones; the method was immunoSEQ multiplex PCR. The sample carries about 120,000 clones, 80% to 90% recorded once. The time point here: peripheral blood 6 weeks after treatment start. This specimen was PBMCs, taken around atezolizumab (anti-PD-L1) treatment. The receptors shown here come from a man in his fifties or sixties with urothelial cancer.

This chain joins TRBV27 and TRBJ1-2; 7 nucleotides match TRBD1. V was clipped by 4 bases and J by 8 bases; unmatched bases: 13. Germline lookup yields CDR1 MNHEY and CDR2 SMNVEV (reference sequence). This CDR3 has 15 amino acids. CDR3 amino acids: CASSSRATGEEGYTF. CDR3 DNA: TGTGCCAGCAGTTCCCGGGCCACAGGGGAGGAAGGCTACACCTTC.

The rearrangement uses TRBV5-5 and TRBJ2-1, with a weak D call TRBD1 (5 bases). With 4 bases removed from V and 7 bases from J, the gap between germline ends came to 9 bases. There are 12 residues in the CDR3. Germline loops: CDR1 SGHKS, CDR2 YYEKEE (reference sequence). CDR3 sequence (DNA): TGTGCCAGCAGCGTTCAGGGAAATGAGCAGTTCTTC. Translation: CASSVQGNEQFF. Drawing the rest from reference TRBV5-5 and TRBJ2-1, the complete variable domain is DAGVTQSPTHLIKTRGQQVTLRCSPISGHKSVSWYQQVLGQGPQFIFQYYEKEERGRGNFPDRFSARQFPNYSSELNVNALLLGDSALYLCASSVQGNEQFFGPGTRLTVL.

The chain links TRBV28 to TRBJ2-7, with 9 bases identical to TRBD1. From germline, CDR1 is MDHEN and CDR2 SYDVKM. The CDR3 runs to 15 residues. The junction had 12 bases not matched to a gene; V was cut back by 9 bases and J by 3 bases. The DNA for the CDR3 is TGTGCCAGTGGGACGCCGGGACAGGGAGACTACGAGCAGTACTTC. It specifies CASGTPGQGDYEQYF.